The 21 T cell receptor beta chains below come from one sample, sequenced in a study of blood T cell repertoires in COVID-19. Produced via immunoSEQ multiplex PCR; TCRdb's table is partial and in-frame only. The profile covers around 100,000 clones, with more than 85% appearing a single time and more than 5.5% taken by the ten largest. The sequencing input was peripheral blood. The receptors shown here come from a human donor in a cohort sampled during active COVID-19.

This clone has just a few counts. The chain joins TRBV3-1 (or the pseudogene TRBV3-2) to TRBJ2-1; 10 positions agree with TRBD2. CDR1 is LGHDT, CDR2 YNNKEL, per germline (reference sequence). V was pared by 1 base and J by 9 bases, with 6 bases of the junction left unmatched. This CDR3 has 15 residues. Here the CDR3 reads CASSQASSGGGEQFF. DNA for the CDR3: TGTGCCAGCAGCCAAGCCTCTAGCGGGGGAGGTGAGCAGTTCTTC.

V usage is TRBV7-9 and J usage is TRBJ1-2, with D unresolved. This CDR3 is built from 14 residues. CDR1 SEHNR and CDR2 FQNEAQ come from the germline V gene (reference sequence). Trimming removed 7 bases from V and 2 bases from J, with 14 bases in between. In nucleotides, the CDR3 is TGTGCCAGCAATCCGGACTCTTTCAACTATGGCTACACCTTC. The encoded protein is CASNPDSFNYGYTF.

The chain recombines TRBV15 with TRBJ2-2; 10 bases map to TRBD2. V dropped 0 bases and J dropped 1; count of bases not matched to a gene: 2. This CDR3 comprises 17 residues. Germline values: CDR1 LNHNV, CDR2 YYDKDF (reference sequence). For the CDR3, the DNA is TGTGCCACCAGCAGAGAATTAGCGGGGGGGAACACCGGGGAGCTGTTTTTT. Protein: CATSRELAGGNTGELFF.

The chain employs TRBV29-1 and TRBJ2-7, with a tentative D call TRBD1 (6 bases). Germline values: CDR1 SQVTM, CDR2 ANQGSEA. Trimming took off 7 bases at V and 3 bases at J, with 16 bases between the two ends. The CDR3 is 13 amino acids. The CDR3 DNA reads TGCAGCGCTCAGACAGGTGGGGGCTACGAGCAGTACTTC. Its protein is CSAQTGGGYEQYF.

V usage is TRBV19 and J usage is TRBJ2-7, with 8 nucleotides matching TRBD1. In germline, CDR1 is LNHDA, CDR2 SQIVND (reference sequence). J was trimmed by 2 bases and V by 10 bases; bases with no gene match: 10. This CDR3 has 14 amino acids. CDR3: CATATGGFPYEQYF. Written as DNA, the CDR3 is TGTGCCACAGCTACAGGGGGGTTTCCCTACGAGCAGTACTTC.

The CDR3 sequence: CASKTGKDSPLHF. The CDR3 DNA reads as TGCGCCAGTAAGACAGGGAAGGATTCACCCCTCCACTTT. This rearrangement joins TRBV5-1 to TRBJ1-6; TRBD1 matches at 7 bases. From germline, CDR1 is SGHRS and CDR2 YFSETQ. The CDR3 is made up of 13 amino acids. V was pared by 8 bases and J by 8 bases, with 7 bases of the junction left unmatched.

This chain uses TRBV19 with TRBJ1-2; D is undetermined. The germline CDR1 and CDR2 sequences are LNHDA and SQIVND (reference sequence). The CDR3 extends over 14 amino acids. V was cut by 4 bases and J by 2 bases, with 11 bases left in between. CDR3 DNA sequence: TGTGCCAGTAGTACGCGGGTAGGGAACTATGGCTACACCTTC. Translation: CASSTRVGNYGYTF.

V usage is TRBV9 and J usage is TRBJ2-5, with TRBD1 identical over 7 bases. J lost 1 base, V lost 4 bases, and 4 bases had no gene match. The V gene's germline CDR1 is SGDLS and CDR2 YYNGEE. The CDR3 has 14 amino acids. The CDR3 here is CASSPRDSQETQYF. The CDR3 DNA follows: TGTGCCAGCAGCCCTCGGGACAGCCAAGAGACCCAGTACTTC.

This rearrangement joins TRBV2 to TRBJ2-6; D remains unclear. This CDR3 spans 14 amino acids. V lost 7 bases and J 1 base, leaving 8 bases between the germline ends. Germline lookup yields CDR1 SNHLY and CDR2 FYNNEI. CDR3: CASTEPSGANVLTF. The CDR3 bases are TGTGCCAGCACGGAGCCTTCTGGGGCCAACGTCCTGACTTTC.

This sequence joins TRBV24-1 and TRBJ2-7; 7 nucleotides align to TRBD2. Germline CDR1 is KGHDR and CDR2 is SFDVKD. V lost 4 bases to trimming and J lost 0 bases; unmatched junction nucleotides: 17. The length of the CDR3 is 19 residues. CDR3 in amino acids: CATSDPGAPAGGTSYEQYF. CDR3 DNA: TGTGCCACCAGTGACCCCGGAGCCCCGGCCGGGGGGACCTCCTACGAGCAGTACTTC.

This clone has only one observation. The chain links TRBV3-1 (or the pseudogene TRBV3-2) to TRBJ1-5, with a tentative D call TRBD1 (5 bases). Per the germline V gene, CDR1 is LGHDT and CDR2 is YNNKEL (reference sequence). The CDR3 extends over 13 amino acids. V dropped 5 bases and J dropped 4 bases, with 9 bases sitting between them. CDR3 DNA sequence: TGTGCCAGCAGCAGCAGGGCAAATCAGCCCCAGCATTTT. Translated, it gives CASSSRANQPQHF.

The chain recombines TRBV28 with TRBJ2-5, with a tentative D call TRBD1 (6 bases). The germline V and J ends were trimmed by 3 bases and 5 bases, with 10 bases remaining between them. Germline V gene lookup returns CDR1 MDHEN and CDR2 SYDVKM. CDR3 length: 13 amino acids. CDR3 coding DNA: TGTGCCAGCAGTTTGGGCCAGGGGGAGACCCAGTACTTC. This gives the protein CASSLGQGETQYF.

Concerning this clone itself: A junction end diverges from the germline sequence, so it may reflect a read error. J is TRBJ2-5 and V is TRBV28; the D gene is possibly TRBD2 (6 bases). Germline V gene sequence: CDR1 MDHEN, CDR2 SYDVKM. The CDR3 covers 15 residues. CDR3 in amino acids: CASSSPASARETQYF. The CDR3 DNA sequence: TGTGCCAGTAGTTCGCCGGCTAGCGCGAGAGAGACCCAGTACTTC.

This clone was picked up one time. The V call is TRBV27, the J call TRBJ1-6; 9 nucleotides line up with TRBD1. V trimming: 5 bases; J trimming: 7 bases; junction bases outside the gene matches: 3. Germline assignment: CDR1 MNHEY and CDR2 SMNVEV (reference sequence). The length of the CDR3 is 14 residues. CDR3 sequence (DNA): TGTGCCAGCAGTGCCGGGACAGGGAATTCACCCCTCCACTTT. Amino acid sequence: CASSAGTGNSPLHF.

V gene TRBV19 combines with J gene TRBJ2-5; 7 nucleotides align to TRBD1. The CDR3 has 13 amino acids. The germline gives CDR1 LNHDA, CDR2 SQIVND (reference sequence). V shed 9 bases, J shed 0 bases, and the junction held 4 bases outside the gene matches. As DNA, the CDR3 is TGTGCCAGCGGGACAGCCTACCAAGAGACCCAGTACTTC. This gives the protein CASGTAYQETQYF.

The rearrangement joins TRBV5-1 to TRBJ2-3; D ambiguous. The CDR3 runs 15 residues. The V end lost 0 bases, the J end lost 5 bases, and 13 bases lay between the germline ends. Germline CDR1 reads SGHRS; CDR2 reads YFSETQ. The CDR3 region is CASSLAVTAGDTQYF. CDR3 sequence (DNA): TGCGCCAGCAGCTTGGCCGTAACCGCCGGAGATACGCAGTATTTT.

This rearrangement joins TRBV28 to TRBJ2-1, with 11 bases identical to TRBD2. The V segment lost 5 bases and the J segment 0 bases; nucleotides outside the gene matches: 3. Germline CDR1 reads MDHEN; CDR2 reads SYDVKM. CDR3 size: 16 residues. The CDR3 spells CASSPTSGSSYNEQFF. CDR3 nucleotides: TGTGCCAGCAGTCCCACTAGCGGGAGCTCCTACAATGAGCAGTTCTTC.

The sample holds one count of this clone. The gene calls are TRBV27 and TRBJ2-1, with 9 positions matching TRBD2. The CDR3 has 16 amino acids. Trimming cost V 4 bases and J 6 bases; bases outside gene matches: 10. Germline V gives CDR1 MNHEY, CDR2 SMNVEV (reference sequence). The CDR3 protein is CASSSSSGRITNEQFF. The CDR3, as DNA: TGTGCCAGCAGTTCAAGTAGCGGGAGAATCACCAATGAGCAGTTCTTC.

The chain couples TRBV19 to TRBJ2-5; TRBD2 aligns across 14 bases. CDR1 is LNHDA, CDR2 SQIVND, per germline (reference sequence). The CDR3 sequence is 15 residues long. V was pared by 5 bases and J by 5 bases, with 4 bases of the junction left unmatched. CDR3 protein: CASSAGLAGDETQYF. The CDR3 DNA reads as TGTGCCAGTAGTGCGGGACTAGCGGGGGACGAGACCCAGTACTTC.

The chain has TRBV10-1 and TRBJ2-6; 9 bases match TRBD1. This CDR3 is built from 18 residues. CDR1 is WNHNN and CDR2 is SYGVQD in the germline V gene (reference sequence). In nucleotides, the CDR3 is TGCGTTAATCCGGGACAGGGACCTCCGTGGCCTGGGGCCAACGTCCTGACTTTC. This gives the protein CVNPGQGPPWPGANVLTF.

The rearrangement joins TRBV4-1 to TRBJ1-2; 7 nucleotides match TRBD1. The germline gives CDR1 MGHRA, CDR2 YSYEKL. The length of the CDR3 is 16 residues. After removal of 0 bases from V and 4 bases from J, the junction contained 8 bases not matched to a gene. DNA of the CDR3: TGCGCCAGCAGCCAAGATTTGTTCCAGGGGGGCTATGGCTACACCTTC. This encodes CASSQDLFQGGYGYTF.